This T cell receptor (beta chain) was sequenced during a study of radiation and T cells in renal cell carcinoma. Time point given: baseline pretreatment blood. Stated treatment: 15 Gy SBRT to primary tumor, nephrectomy 4 weeks later. This CDR3 comprises 14 residues. Looked up from germline, CDR1 is SGHNT and CDR2 is YENEEA. Trimming removed 4 bases at V and 2 bases at J, with 12 bases between. This table comes from immunoSEQ multiplex PCR, and its TCRdb copy is limited to in-frame clones, with some not included. The sample includes 150,000 or so clones, roughly nine tenths of them seen just once. V is TRBV11-3 and J is TRBJ2-7; D is ambiguous. This specimen was blood, taken from a patient whose treatment included radiotherapy and nephrectomy. The clonotype comes from a woman between 70 and 85 years old with renal cell carcinoma. CDR3 sequence: CASSSRTDPYEQYF. CDR3 DNA: TGTGCCAGCAGCTCTAGGACGGATCCCTACGAGCAGTACTTC.